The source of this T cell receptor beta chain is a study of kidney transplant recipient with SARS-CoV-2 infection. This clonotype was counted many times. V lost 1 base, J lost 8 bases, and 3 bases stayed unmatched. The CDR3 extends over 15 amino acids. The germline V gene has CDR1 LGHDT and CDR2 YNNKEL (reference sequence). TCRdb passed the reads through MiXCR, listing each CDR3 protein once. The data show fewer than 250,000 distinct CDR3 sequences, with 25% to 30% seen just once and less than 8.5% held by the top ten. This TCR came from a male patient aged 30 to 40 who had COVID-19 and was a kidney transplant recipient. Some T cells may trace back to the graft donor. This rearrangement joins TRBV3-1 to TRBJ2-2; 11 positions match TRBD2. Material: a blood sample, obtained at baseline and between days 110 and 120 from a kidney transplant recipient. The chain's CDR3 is CASSQGASGGGELFF. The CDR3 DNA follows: TGTGCCAGCAGCCAAGGAGCTAGCGGGGGGGGGGAGCTGTTTTTT.